Presented here are 14 T cell receptor beta chains from one specimen sequenced in a study of CD8+ T cells in alopecia areata. RNA, once extracted, was reverse transcribed into cDNA for use as the sequencing template. Generated by immunoSEQ multiplex PCR, the TCRdb table keeps only in-frame clones and is missing some. The sample holds 160,000 or so clones; approximately 65% are singletons and the top ten take over 9.5%. This material consisted of CD8+ T cells sorted from blood, taken at week 0. These receptors were obtained from a human donor with alopecia areata.

Details on this clone: The same CDR3 arises from other DNA sequences in this sample as well. The chain combines TRBV19 with TRBJ1-5, with no clear D. The CDR3 length is 14 residues. Trimming shortened V by 3 bases and J by 0 bases, and 6 bases separated the two germline ends. Germline CDR1 and CDR2: LNHDA and SQIVND (reference sequence). The CDR3 region has the DNA TGTGCCAGTAGTATTAGCAGTAGCAATCAGCCCCAGCATTTT. Protein: CASSISSSNQPQHF. Filled out from reference TRBV19 and TRBJ1-5, the complete variable domain reads DGGITQSPKYLFRKEGQNVTLSCEQNLNHDAMYWYRQDPGQGLRLIYYSQIVNDFQKGDIAEGYSVSREKKESFPLTVTSAQKNPTAFYLCASSISSSNQPQHFGDGTRLSIL.

V is TRBV19 and J is TRBJ1-5; D gene ambiguous. Germline-derived CDR1 and CDR2 are LNHDA and SQIVND (reference sequence). The V end was cut by 2 bases, the J end by 7 bases, with 21 bases between. The CDR3 contains 17 residues. The DNA for the CDR3 is TGTGCCAGTAGTATAAGGGCTTTAGGAGGGCTTGACCAGCCCCAGCATTTT. This translates into CASSIRALGGLDQPQHF.

The chain employs TRBV7-6 and TRBJ2-5; no definite D call. CDR3 length equals 14 residues. V was trimmed by 3 bases and J by 2 bases, leaving 10 bases between them. The V gene's germline CDR1 is SGHVS and CDR2 FNYEAQ. In DNA form, the CDR3 reads TGTGCCAGCAGCTTTCCAACAGATCAAGAGACCCAGTACTTC. This gives the protein CASSFPTDQETQYF. The full variable domain, rest sourced from reference TRBV7-6 and TRBJ2-5, is GAGVSQSPRYKVTKRGQDVALRCDPISGHVSLYWYRQALGQGPEFLTYFNYEAQQDKSGLPNDRFSAERPEGSISTLTIQRTEQRDSAMYRCASSFPTDQETQYFGPGTRLLVL.

With respect to this clone: The same CDR3 also results from other DNA sequences found in this sample. V and J are TRBV9 and TRBJ1-6, with unresolved D. Germline-derived CDR1 and CDR2 are SGDLS and YYNGEE. V lost 0 bases, J lost 7 bases, and 5 bases lay in between. This CDR3 has 13 residues. The CDR3 coding sequence is TGTGCCAGCAGCGTAGGAGGGAATTCACCCCTCCACTTT. This encodes CASSVGGNSPLHF.

The V gene is TRBV11-2, the J gene TRBJ1-2, with unresolved D. The V gene lost 3 bases and the J gene lost 2 bases, with 10 bases spanning the gap. CDR1 and CDR2 from the germline V gene are SGHAT and FQNNGV. This CDR3 is built from 14 residues. The CDR3 here is CASSFGEGNYGYTF. CDR3 DNA: TGTGCCAGCAGCTTTGGGGAAGGGAACTATGGCTACACCTTC.

The chain's CDR3 is CASSHRGPDQPQHF. The CDR3 DNA reads TGTGCCAGCAGCCACAGGGGCCCCGATCAGCCCCAGCATTTT. The chain links TRBV27 to TRBJ1-5; TRBD1 matches 7 bases. CDR3 length: 14 residues. J was trimmed by 5 bases and V by 6 bases; bases with no gene match: 7. Germline CDR1 and CDR2: MNHEY and SMNVEV (reference sequence).

The chain is built from TRBV6-6 and TRBJ1-2, with 7 bases matching TRBD1. The CDR3 has 13 amino acids. J lost 6 bases, V lost 7 bases, and 8 bases had no gene match. Germline V CDR1 and CDR2: MNHNY, SVGAGI (reference sequence). The CDR3 here is CASIDKGADGYTF. The CDR3 region has the DNA TGTGCCAGCATCGACAAGGGGGCGGATGGCTACACCTTC.

The V gene is TRBV2, the J gene TRBJ2-3; D remains unclear. The CDR3 loop spans 12 amino acids. CDR1 is SNHLY, CDR2 FYNNEI, per germline. V was pared by 5 bases and J by 2 bases, with 5 bases between. The DNA for the CDR3 is TGTGCCAGCAGTCCAGCCACAGATACGCAGTATTTT. This codes for CASSPATDTQYF.

This clone came up a few times. The chain recombines TRBV7-9 with TRBJ1-5; maybe TRBD1 (6 bases). V lost 5 bases and J lost 0, with 8 bases in between. CDR1 is SEHNR, CDR2 FQNEAQ, per germline (reference sequence). The CDR3 spans 14 residues. The CDR3 coding sequence is TGTGCCAGCAGCCAACAGGGTAGCAATCAGCCCCAGCATTTT. Translated: CASSQQGSNQPQHF.

This sequence joins TRBV28 and TRBJ2-5; 7 bases align to TRBD1. The ends lost 6 bases at V and 4 bases at J; junction bases unmatched: 14. This CDR3 region has 16 residues. Germline V CDR1 and CDR2: MDHEN, SYDVKM. The CDR3 protein is CASRPLRTGRTETQYF. CDR3 in DNA: TGTGCCAGCAGACCTCTCCGGACAGGTCGCACAGAGACCCAGTACTTC.

This clone was detected only a few times. V gene TRBV9 combines with J gene TRBJ2-5; no clear D. The CDR3 consists of 14 residues. Germline CDR1 SGDLS, CDR2 YYNGEE. The V end was cut by 3 bases, the J end by 0 bases, with 9 bases between. CDR3 loop: CASSGAVDQETQYF. The CDR3 nucleotides read TGTGCCAGCAGCGGGGCCGTGGACCAAGAGACCCAGTACTTC.

V usage is TRBV27 and J usage is TRBJ2-7; maybe TRBD2 (6 bases). The CDR3 totals 15 residues. Germline V CDR1 and CDR2: MNHEY, SMNVEV (reference sequence). V was clipped by 3 bases and J by 5 bases, with 17 bases between them. CDR3 protein: CASSLNPGLLNEQYF. The DNA for the CDR3 is TGTGCCAGCAGTTTGAATCCGGGACTGCTCAACGAGCAGTACTTC.

The chain uses TRBV13 and TRBJ2-1; weak D call: TRBD1 (5 bases). V was cut by 4 bases and J by 0 bases, with 13 bases left in between. This CDR3 is 16 amino acids long. CDR1 PRHDT and CDR2 FYEKMQ come from the germline V gene (reference sequence). Here the CDR3 reads CASSSGTGYSYNEQFF. The CDR3 DNA is TGTGCCAGCAGCTCCGGCACAGGCTACTCCTACAATGAGCAGTTCTTC.

The V call is TRBV11-3, the J call TRBJ2-3; possible D gene TRBD1, 5 bases. V was cut by 3 bases and J by 6 bases, with 10 bases left in between. CDR1 and CDR2 from the germline V gene are SGHNT and YENEEA. This CDR3 comprises 13 residues. The DNA of the CDR3 is TGTGCCAGCAGCTTCAATAACAGGGATACGCAGTATTTT. Translated: CASSFNNRDTQYF.